The 27 T cell receptor beta chains below all came from one sample that was sequenced in a study of T cell repertoires in cytomegalovirus infection. TCRdb used MiXCR to reprocess the reads, holding one entry per CDR3 protein. The data show hundreds of thousands of distinct CDR3 sequences, roughly 20% seen once. Input material: PBMCs. The receptors stem from a human donor in good health (CMV status not recorded). Some clones in this sample may be carry-over from other donors' samples.

This clonotype was seen more than once but under ten times. V and J are TRBV5-4 and TRBJ2-3; 7 nucleotides agree with TRBD2. The CDR3 runs to 15 residues. With V trimmed by 4 bases and J by 2 bases, 7 bases remained unmatched. Germline lookup yields CDR1 SGHNT and CDR2 YYREEE (reference sequence). Here the CDR3 reads CASSVNSGSTDTQYF. Written as DNA, the CDR3 is TGTGCCAGCAGCGTCAATAGCGGGTCCACAGATACGCAGTATTTT.

In its sample, this clonotype was seen many times. The V call is TRBV12-3 or TRBV12-4, the J call TRBJ2-2; 9 positions match TRBD1. The CDR3 is 17 amino acids. Unmatched junction bases numbered 11, after V lost 5 bases and J lost 4 bases. This CDR3 is CASSRSDRGSVTGELFF. CDR3 nucleotide sequence: TGTGCCAGCAGTCGATCGGACAGGGGATCGGTCACCGGGGAGCTGTTTTTT.

In this sample, this clonotype turned up many times. The chain employs TRBV5-4 and TRBJ2-1, with 8 positions matching TRBD2. Germline V lookup: CDR1 SGHNT, CDR2 YYREEE (reference sequence). Unmatched junction bases numbered 5, after V lost 3 bases and J lost 9 bases. The CDR3 covers 13 residues. The CDR3 sequence is CASSSGTRSEQFF. The CDR3 coding sequence is TGTGCCAGCAGCTCTGGGACTAGGAGTGAGCAGTTCTTC.

This clonotype was counted at least ten times. The chain combines TRBV7-6 with TRBJ2-7, with D unclear. Trimming removed 1 base from V and 5 bases from J, with 12 bases in between. Germline CDR1 reads SGHVS; CDR2 reads FNYEAQ. This CDR3 region has 14 residues. The CDR3 loop reads CASSLGWRSHEQYF. CDR3 bases: TGTGCCAGCAGCTTAGGTTGGCGGAGCCACGAGCAGTACTTC. Full variable domain (missing parts from reference TRBV7-6 and TRBJ2-7): GAGVSQSPRYKVTKRGQDVALRCDPISGHVSLYWYRQALGQGPEFLTYFNYEAQQDKSGLPNDRFSAERPEGSISTLTIQRTEQRDSAMYRCASSLGWRSHEQYFGPGTRLTVT.

This clonotype appeared a few times. V gene TRBV19 combines with J gene TRBJ2-7; D is ambiguous. The CDR3 totals 14 residues. The germline V and J ends were trimmed by 7 bases and 5 bases, with 18 bases remaining between them. Germline CDR1 LNHDA, CDR2 SQIVND (reference sequence). The CDR3 DNA is TGTGCCAGTACCCACTTGACACGATCCCACGAGCAGTACTTC. Residues: CASTHLTRSHEQYF.

This clonotype was seen a single time. The chain employs TRBV11-2 and TRBJ2-1, with D possibly TRBD1 on 6 matching bases. The V and J ends lost 4 bases and 4 bases respectively, with 14 bases between them. CDR1 and CDR2 from the germline V gene are SGHAT and FQNNGV. The CDR3 has 15 residues. The CDR3 nucleotides read TGTGCCAGCAGCTCACTCCGTACAGGGTACAATGAGCAGTTCTTC. Translated, it gives CASSSLRTGYNEQFF.

Remarks on this clonotype: With a much larger clone just one base away, this may be a read error. This chain connects TRBV28 to TRBJ2-6, with no clear D. The CDR3 has 17 amino acids. Per the germline V gene, CDR1 is MDHEN and CDR2 is SYDVKM. DNA for the CDR3: TGTGTCAGCAGTCCTCCGATAGTTGTGGCTGGGGCCAACGTCCTGACTTTC. Translated: CVSSPPIVVAGANVLTF.

J is TRBJ1-2 and V is TRBV27; perhaps TRBD1 as D (5 bases). V lost 5 bases to trimming and J lost 5 bases, with 15 bases between them. Germline CDR1 reads MNHEY; CDR2 reads SMNVEV (reference sequence). The CDR3 loop spans 14 amino acids. CDR3 protein: CASSPNAGYYGYTF. The DNA for the CDR3 is TGTGCCAGCAGTCCAAACGCAGGGTATTATGGCTACACCTTC.

This clonotype was recorded a few times. One junction end disagrees with the germline gene, perhaps due to a read error. The chain's CDR3 is CANSPDASTYEQYF. CDR3 nucleotides: TGTGCCAACAGCCCAGACGCGAGTACCTACGAGCAGTACTTC. The chain links TRBV11-2 to TRBJ2-7; D remains unclear. This CDR3 region has 14 residues. Germline CDR1 is SGHAT and CDR2 is FQNNGV.

The chain has TRBV7-6 and TRBJ2-1, with D unresolved. The CDR3 extends over 15 amino acids. Germline V CDR1 and CDR2: SGHVS, FNYEAQ. Trimming removed 5 bases from V and 1 base from J, with 12 bases in between. The CDR3 nucleotides are TGTGCCAGCAGCCGCCAGACGGGTTCCTACAATGAGCAGTTCTTC. Its translation: CASSRQTGSYNEQFF.

This clonotype was seen only a few times. The CDR3 nucleotides read TGTGCCAGCAGCTCCTCGGTGAAAGGAAACACCATATATTTT. Its protein is CASSSSVKGNTIYF. This sequence joins TRBV7-6 and TRBJ1-3; no reliable D call. The CDR3 loop spans 14 amino acids. Between the trimmed V and J ends, which lost 4 bases and 4 bases, there was a span of 11 bases. Germline CDR1 reads SGHVS; CDR2 reads FNYEAQ.

The J gene is TRBJ1-4, the V gene TRBV25-1, with D hard to call. The ends were cut back, 5 bases at V and 8 bases at J, with 12 bases in the middle. From germline, CDR1 is MGHDK and CDR2 SYGVNS. This CDR3 comprises 13 residues. The CDR3 here is CASSSGFGEKLFF. The CDR3 nucleotides are TGTGCCAGCAGTTCTGGGTTCGGGGAAAAACTGTTTTTT.

This clonotype was seen at least ten times. J is TRBJ1-1 and V is TRBV29-1; D uncertain. Germline values: CDR1 SQVTM, CDR2 ANQGSEA. V was shortened by 4 bases and J by 1 base, with 10 bases between the two germline ends. There are 13 residues in the CDR3. The CDR3 region has the DNA TGCAGCGTTGCTCTCCGGGGGAACACTGAAGCTTTCTTT. Translation: CSVALRGNTEAFF.

This clonotype was found a few times. This chain uses TRBV7-8 with TRBJ2-2; 9 nucleotides align to TRBD2. Trimming at V came to 7 bases and at J to 5 bases, leaving 8 bases not matched to a gene. Germline assignment: CDR1 SGHVS and CDR2 FQNEAQ. This CDR3 has 15 amino acids. For the CDR3, the DNA is TGTGCCAGCAAAAGGCTAGCGGGGAGGACCGGGGAGCTGTTTTTT. Amino acids: CASKRLAGRTGELFF.

V gene TRBV29-1 combines with J gene TRBJ2-1, with D possibly TRBD2 on 6 matching bases. Trimming cost V 2 bases and J 7 bases, with 15 bases left between them. The germline V gene has CDR1 SQVTM and CDR2 ANQGSEA. This CDR3 region has 14 residues. The CDR3 loop is CSVERRLAKNEQFF. CDR3 DNA: TGCAGCGTTGAAAGAAGGCTAGCGAAGAATGAGCAGTTCTTC.

The J gene is TRBJ2-7, the V gene TRBV20-1; the match to TRBD2 covers 10 bases. This CDR3 comprises 14 residues. The ends lost 3 bases at V and 0 bases at J; junction bases unmatched: 2. Germline loops: CDR1 DFQATT, CDR2 SNEGSKA (reference sequence). The CDR3 loop reads CSARSGGASYEQYF. The DNA for the CDR3 is TGCAGTGCTAGGAGCGGGGGGGCCTCCTACGAGCAGTACTTC.

V gene TRBV5-1 combines with J gene TRBJ2-1; 10 bases are shared with TRBD2. Germline-derived CDR1 and CDR2 are SGHRS and YFSETQ. V was pared by 6 bases and J by 8 bases, with 8 bases of the junction left unmatched. This CDR3 comprises 14 residues. The CDR3 nucleotides are TGCGCCAGCACCCTAGCGGGAGCTTTAGATGAGCAGTTCTTC. Protein: CASTLAGALDEQFF.

This clonotype was observed at least ten times. This chain joins TRBV7-9 and TRBJ2-5, with 8 bases identical to TRBD1. This CDR3 has 14 amino acids. V lost 5 bases, J lost 2 bases, and 4 bases stayed unmatched. CDR1 SEHNR and CDR2 FQNEAQ come from the germline V gene (reference sequence). The CDR3 nucleotides are TGTGCCAGCAGCCGGACAGGGTCGCAAGAGACCCAGTACTTC. It is translated as CASSRTGSQETQYF. Variable domain in full (rest from reference TRBV7-9 and TRBJ2-5): DTGVSQNPRHKITKRGQNVTFRCDPISEHNRLYWYRQTLGQGPEFLTYFQNEAQLEKSRLLSDRFSAERPKGSFSTLEIQRTEQGDSAMYLCASSRTGSQETQYFGPGTRLLVL.

Many counts were recorded for this clonotype. The J gene is TRBJ2-1, the V gene TRBV7-2; 8 bases match TRBD1. Germline lookup yields CDR1 SGHTA and CDR2 FQGNSA. Trimming cost V 5 bases and J 10 bases; bases outside gene matches: 10. There are 14 residues in the CDR3. For the CDR3, the DNA is TGTGCCAGCAGCCGAGGACAGGGAATGGGCGAGCAGTTCTTC. Translated: CASSRGQGMGEQFF.

This clonotype was observed many times. V gene TRBV7-2 combines with J gene TRBJ2-2; D gene uncertain. Germline V gives CDR1 SGHTA, CDR2 FQGNSA. This CDR3 has 12 residues. V was cut by 5 bases and J by 5 bases, with 6 bases left in between. Here the CDR3 reads CASSTSTGELFF. CDR3 in DNA: TGTGCCAGCAGCACTTCTACCGGGGAGCTGTTTTTT.

V is TRBV20-1 and J is TRBJ2-5; 9 bases agree with TRBD2. In germline, CDR1 is DFQATT, CDR2 SNEGSKA (reference sequence). The CDR3 runs 14 residues. V was pared by 2 bases and J by 4 bases, with 5 bases of the junction left unmatched. CDR3 sequence: CSARSLAGPETQYF. The CDR3 DNA is TGCAGTGCTAGATCCCTAGCGGGGCCAGAGACCCAGTACTTC.

This clonotype came up many times. The V and J genes are TRBV12-3 or TRBV12-4 and TRBJ1-1; the D gene is possibly TRBD1 (6 bases). This CDR3 comprises 13 residues. V was cut by 5 bases and J by 6 bases, with 13 bases left in between. CDR3 sequence reads: CASSPGTRSEAFF. The CDR3 DNA reads as TGTGCCAGCAGTCCAGGGACAAGATCTGAAGCTTTCTTT.

The chain's CDR3 is CASRPIGLARYNEQFF. Here the CDR3 DNA reads TGTGCCAGCAGACCTATTGGACTAGCGAGATACAATGAGCAGTTCTTC. The chain is built from TRBV5-4 and TRBJ2-1; 9 bases align to TRBD2. Germline CDR1 is SGHNT and CDR2 is YYREEE (reference sequence). The junction had 10 bases not matched to a gene; V was cut back by 5 bases and J by 4 bases. This CDR3 comprises 16 residues.

The chain uses TRBV7-2 and TRBJ1-4; D is possibly TRBD1 (5 bases). The V and J ends lost 5 bases and 8 bases respectively, with 24 bases between them. Germline lookup yields CDR1 SGHTA and CDR2 FQGNSA. CDR3 length: 17 residues. CDR3: CASSRTMVGARKEKLFF. In nucleotides, the CDR3 is TGTGCCAGCAGCCGGACCATGGTAGGGGCGCGAAAAGAAAAACTGTTTTTT. The complete variable domain, with remaining parts taken from reference TRBV7-2 and TRBJ1-4, reads GAGVSQSPSNKVTEKGKDVELRCDPISGHTALYWYRQSLGQGLEFLIYFQGNSAPDKSGLPSDRFSAERTGGSVSTLTIQRTQQEDSAVYLCASSRTMVGARKEKLFFGSGTQLSVL.

This clonotype was seen at least ten times. The rearrangement uses TRBV11-2 and TRBJ1-6; D remains unclear. The CDR3 sequence is 14 residues long. Germline assignment: CDR1 SGHAT and CDR2 FQNNGV. Trimming left V 5 bases short and J 8 bases short, with 13 bases between. CDR3 in amino acids: CASSQNRGYSPLHF. CDR3 DNA sequence: TGTGCCAGCAGCCAAAATCGGGGATATTCACCCCTCCACTTT.

The chain is built from TRBV6-1 and TRBJ2-2; TRBD1 is a possible D gene (6 bases). Per the germline V gene, CDR1 is MNHNS and CDR2 is SASEGT. Trimming removed 8 bases from V and 1 base from J, with 11 bases in between. This CDR3 spans 14 amino acids. The CDR3 loop is CASEGVKNTGELFF. The CDR3 DNA reads TGTGCCAGCGAGGGGGTGAAGAACACCGGGGAGCTGTTTTTT.

In its sample, this clonotype was seen a few times. The gene calls are TRBV3-1 and TRBJ2-7; tentative D call: TRBD2 (6 bases). Trimming took 4 bases from V and 7 from J, leaving 11 bases between them. This CDR3 spans 12 amino acids. Germline V gene lookup returns CDR1 LGHDT and CDR2 YNNKEL (reference sequence). The CDR3 loop is CASSRDSREQYF. CDR3 nucleotide sequence: TGTGCCAGCAGCCGGGACTCGAGAGAGCAGTACTTC.